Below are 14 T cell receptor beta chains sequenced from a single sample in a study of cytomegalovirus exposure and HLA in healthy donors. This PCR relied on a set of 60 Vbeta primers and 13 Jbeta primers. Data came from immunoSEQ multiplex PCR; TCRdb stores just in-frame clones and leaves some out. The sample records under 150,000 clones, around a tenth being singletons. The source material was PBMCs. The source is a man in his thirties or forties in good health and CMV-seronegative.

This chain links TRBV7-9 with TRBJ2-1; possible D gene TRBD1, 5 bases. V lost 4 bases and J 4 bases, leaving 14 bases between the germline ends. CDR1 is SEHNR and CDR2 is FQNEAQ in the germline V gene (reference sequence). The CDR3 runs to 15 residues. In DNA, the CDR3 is TGTGCCAGCAGCTCCCCCTCGCAGGGATACAATGAGCAGTTCTTC. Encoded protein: CASSSPSQGYNEQFF.

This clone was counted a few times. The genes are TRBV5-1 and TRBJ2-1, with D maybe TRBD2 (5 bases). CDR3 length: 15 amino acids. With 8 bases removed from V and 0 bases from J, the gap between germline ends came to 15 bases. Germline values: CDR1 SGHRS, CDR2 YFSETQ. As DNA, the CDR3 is TGCGCCAGTACGCCGGGGTCGAGCTCCTACAATGAGCAGTTCTTC. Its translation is CASTPGSSSYNEQFF.

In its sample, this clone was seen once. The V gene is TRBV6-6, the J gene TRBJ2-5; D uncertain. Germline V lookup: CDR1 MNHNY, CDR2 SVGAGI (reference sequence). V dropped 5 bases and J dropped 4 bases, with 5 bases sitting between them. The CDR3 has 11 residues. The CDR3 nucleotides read TGTGCCAGCAGTCCCAGAGAGACCCAGTACTTC. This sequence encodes CASSPRETQYF.

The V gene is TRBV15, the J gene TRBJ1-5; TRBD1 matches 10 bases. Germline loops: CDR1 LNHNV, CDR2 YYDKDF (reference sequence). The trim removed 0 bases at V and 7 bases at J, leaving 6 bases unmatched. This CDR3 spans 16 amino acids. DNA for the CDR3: TGTGCCACCAGCAGAGATTCGACAGGGGGCGGGCAGCCCCAGCATTTT. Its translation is CATSRDSTGGGQPQHF.

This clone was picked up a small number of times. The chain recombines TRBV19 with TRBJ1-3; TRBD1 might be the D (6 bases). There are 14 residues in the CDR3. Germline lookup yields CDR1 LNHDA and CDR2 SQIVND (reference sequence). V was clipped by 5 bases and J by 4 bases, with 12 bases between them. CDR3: CASSPDRWGNTIYF. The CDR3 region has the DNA TGTGCCAGTAGTCCCGACAGGTGGGGAAACACCATATATTTT.

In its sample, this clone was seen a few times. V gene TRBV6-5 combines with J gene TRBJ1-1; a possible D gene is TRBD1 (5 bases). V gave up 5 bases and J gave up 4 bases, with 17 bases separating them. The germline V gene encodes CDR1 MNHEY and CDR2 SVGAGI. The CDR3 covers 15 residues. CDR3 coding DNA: TGTGCCAGCAGTAATCCCCGGGGCGGGGGCACTGAAGCTTTCTTT. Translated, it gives CASSNPRGGGTEAFF.

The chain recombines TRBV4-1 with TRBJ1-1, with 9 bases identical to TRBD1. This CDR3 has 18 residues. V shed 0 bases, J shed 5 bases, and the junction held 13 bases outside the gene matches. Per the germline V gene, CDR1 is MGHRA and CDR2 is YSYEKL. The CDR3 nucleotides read TGCGCCAGCAGCCAAGAACCTTCGACAGGGGGGTTAGGGACTGAAGCTTTCTTT. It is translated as CASSQEPSTGGLGTEAFF.

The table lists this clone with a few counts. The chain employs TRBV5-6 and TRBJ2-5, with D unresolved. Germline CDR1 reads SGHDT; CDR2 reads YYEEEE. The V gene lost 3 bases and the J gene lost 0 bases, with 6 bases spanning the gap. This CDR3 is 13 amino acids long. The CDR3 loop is CASSWLYQETQYF. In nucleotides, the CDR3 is TGTGCCAGCAGCTGGCTGTACCAAGAGACCCAGTACTTC.

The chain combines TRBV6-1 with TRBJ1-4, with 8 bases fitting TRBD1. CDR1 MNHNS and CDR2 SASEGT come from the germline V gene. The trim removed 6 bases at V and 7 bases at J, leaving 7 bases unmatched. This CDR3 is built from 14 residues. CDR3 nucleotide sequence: TGTGCCAGCAGGAAGGACAGGGTGTTTGAAAAACTGTTTTTT. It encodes CASRKDRVFEKLFF.

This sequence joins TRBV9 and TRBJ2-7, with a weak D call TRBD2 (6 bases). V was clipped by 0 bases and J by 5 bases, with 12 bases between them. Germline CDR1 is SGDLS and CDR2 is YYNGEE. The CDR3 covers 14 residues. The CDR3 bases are TGTGCCAGCAGCGTAGCTCCTAGCGTGAACGAGCAGTACTTC. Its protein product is CASSVAPSVNEQYF.

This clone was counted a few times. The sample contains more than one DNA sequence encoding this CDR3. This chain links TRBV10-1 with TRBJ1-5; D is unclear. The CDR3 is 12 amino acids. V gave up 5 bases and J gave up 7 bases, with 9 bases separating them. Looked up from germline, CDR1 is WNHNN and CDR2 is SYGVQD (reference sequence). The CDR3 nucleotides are TGCGCCAGCAGTACGGGGAGCCAGCCCCAGCATTTT. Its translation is CASSTGSQPQHF.

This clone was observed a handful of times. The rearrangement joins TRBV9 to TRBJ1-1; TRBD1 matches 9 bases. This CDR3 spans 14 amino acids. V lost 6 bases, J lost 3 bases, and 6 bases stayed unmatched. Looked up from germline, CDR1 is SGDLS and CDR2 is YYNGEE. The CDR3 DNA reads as TGTGCCAGCAAACCGGGGACAGGGTACACTGAAGCTTTCTTT. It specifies CASKPGTGYTEAFF.

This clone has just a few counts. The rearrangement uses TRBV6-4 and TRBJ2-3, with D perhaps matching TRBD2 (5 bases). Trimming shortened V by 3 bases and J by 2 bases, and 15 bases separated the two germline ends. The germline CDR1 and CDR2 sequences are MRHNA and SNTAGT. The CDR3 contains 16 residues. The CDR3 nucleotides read TGTGCCAGCAGTGAATCGGTAGCGTCGACCACAGATACGCAGTATTTT. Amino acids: CASSESVASTTDTQYF.

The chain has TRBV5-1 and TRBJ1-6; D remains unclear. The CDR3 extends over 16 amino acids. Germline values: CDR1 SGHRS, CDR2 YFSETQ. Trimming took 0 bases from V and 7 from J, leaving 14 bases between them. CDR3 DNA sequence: TGCGCCAGCAGCTTGGGATCGGCACGGGGAAATTCACCCCTCCACTTT. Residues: CASSLGSARGNSPLHF.